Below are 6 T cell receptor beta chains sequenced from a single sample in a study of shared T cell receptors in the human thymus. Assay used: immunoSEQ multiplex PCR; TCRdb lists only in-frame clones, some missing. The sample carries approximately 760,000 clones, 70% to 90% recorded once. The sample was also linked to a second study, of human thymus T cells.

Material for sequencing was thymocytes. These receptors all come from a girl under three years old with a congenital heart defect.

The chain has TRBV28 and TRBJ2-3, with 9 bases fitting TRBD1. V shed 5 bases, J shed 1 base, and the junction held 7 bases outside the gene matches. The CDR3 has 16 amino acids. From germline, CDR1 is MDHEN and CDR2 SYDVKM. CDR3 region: CASSQNRGLGTDTQYF. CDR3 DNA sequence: TGTGCCAGCAGTCAGAACAGGGGGCTAGGCACAGATACGCAGTATTTT.

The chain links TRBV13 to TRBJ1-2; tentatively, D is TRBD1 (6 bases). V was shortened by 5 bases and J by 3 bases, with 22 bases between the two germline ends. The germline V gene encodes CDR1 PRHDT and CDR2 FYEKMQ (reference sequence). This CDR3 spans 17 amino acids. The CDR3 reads CASSDTRTERTYYGYTF. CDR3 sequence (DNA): TGTGCCAGCAGCGATACCCGGACAGAACGGACTTACTATGGCTACACCTTC.

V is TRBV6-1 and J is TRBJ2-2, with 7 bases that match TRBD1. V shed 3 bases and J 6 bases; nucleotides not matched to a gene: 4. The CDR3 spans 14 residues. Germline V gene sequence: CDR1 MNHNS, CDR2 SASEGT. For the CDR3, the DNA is TGTGCCAGCAGTGAGACAGGGCCAGCCGGGGAGCTGTTTTTT. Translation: CASSETGPAGELFF.

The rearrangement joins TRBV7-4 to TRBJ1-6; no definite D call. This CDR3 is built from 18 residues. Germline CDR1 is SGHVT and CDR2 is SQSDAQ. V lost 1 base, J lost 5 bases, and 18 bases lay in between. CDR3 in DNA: TGTGCCAGCAGCTTAGGAAGCCTCAGGAGGCTAAATAATTCACCCCTCCACTTT. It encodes CASSLGSLRRLNNSPLHF.

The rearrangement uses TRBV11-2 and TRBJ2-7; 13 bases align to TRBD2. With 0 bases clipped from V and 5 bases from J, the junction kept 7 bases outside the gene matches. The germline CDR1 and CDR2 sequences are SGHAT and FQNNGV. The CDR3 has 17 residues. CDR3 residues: CASSLDRGLAGDHEQYF. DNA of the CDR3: TGTGCCAGCAGCTTAGATAGAGGACTAGCGGGGGATCACGAGCAGTACTTC.

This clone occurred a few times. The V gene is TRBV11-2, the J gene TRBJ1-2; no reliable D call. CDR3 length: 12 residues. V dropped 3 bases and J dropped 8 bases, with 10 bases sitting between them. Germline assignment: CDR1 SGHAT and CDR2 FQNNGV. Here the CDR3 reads CASSFPGEGYTF. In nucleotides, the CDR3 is TGTGCCAGCAGCTTCCCCGGGGAGGGCTACACCTTC.